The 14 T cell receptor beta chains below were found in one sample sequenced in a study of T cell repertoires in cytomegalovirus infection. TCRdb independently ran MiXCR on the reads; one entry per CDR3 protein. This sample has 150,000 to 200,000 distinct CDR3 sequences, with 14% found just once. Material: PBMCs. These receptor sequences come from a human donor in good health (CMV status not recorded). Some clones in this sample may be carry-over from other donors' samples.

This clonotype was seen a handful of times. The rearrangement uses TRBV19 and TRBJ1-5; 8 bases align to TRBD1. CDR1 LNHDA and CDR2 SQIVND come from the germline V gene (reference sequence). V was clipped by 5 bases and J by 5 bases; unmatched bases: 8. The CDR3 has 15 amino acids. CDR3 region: CASSRNGQGHQPQHF. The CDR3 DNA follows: TGTGCCAGTAGTCGCAACGGACAGGGCCATCAGCCCCAGCATTTT.

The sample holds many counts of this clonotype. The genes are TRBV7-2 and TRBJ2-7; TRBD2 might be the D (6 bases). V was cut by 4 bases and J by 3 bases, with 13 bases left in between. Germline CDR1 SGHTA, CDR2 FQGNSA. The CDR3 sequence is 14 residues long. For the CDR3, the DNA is TGTGCCAGCAGCTCACTAGGGAGGAACTACGAGCAGTACTTC. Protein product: CASSSLGRNYEQYF.

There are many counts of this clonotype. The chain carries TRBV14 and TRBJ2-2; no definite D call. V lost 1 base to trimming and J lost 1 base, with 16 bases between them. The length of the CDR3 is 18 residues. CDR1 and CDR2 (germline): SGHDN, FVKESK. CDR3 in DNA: TGTGCCAGCAGCCAAGTTGGTCCGAGACATGGGAACACCGGGGAGCTGTTTTTT. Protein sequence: CASSQVGPRHGNTGELFF.

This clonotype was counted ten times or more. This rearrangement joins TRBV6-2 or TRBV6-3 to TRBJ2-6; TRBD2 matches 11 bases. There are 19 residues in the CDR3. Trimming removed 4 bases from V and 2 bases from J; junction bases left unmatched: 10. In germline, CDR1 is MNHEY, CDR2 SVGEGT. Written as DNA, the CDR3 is TGTGCCAGCAGTTCGCCTCGACTAGCGGGATGGCCTGGGGCCAACGTCCTGACTTTC. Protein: CASSSPRLAGWPGANVLTF.

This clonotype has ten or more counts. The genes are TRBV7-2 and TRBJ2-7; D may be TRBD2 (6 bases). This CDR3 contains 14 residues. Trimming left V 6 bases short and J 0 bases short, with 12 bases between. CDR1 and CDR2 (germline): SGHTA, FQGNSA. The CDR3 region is CASREGGSSYEQYF. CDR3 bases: TGTGCCAGCAGGGAAGGAGGGAGCTCCTACGAGCAGTACTTC. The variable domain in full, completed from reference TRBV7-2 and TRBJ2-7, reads GAGVSQSPSNKVTEKGKDVELRCDPISGHTALYWYRQSLGQGLEFLIYFQGNSAPDKSGLPSDRFSAERTGGSVSTLTIQRTQQEDSAVYLCASREGGSSYEQYFGPGTRLTVT.

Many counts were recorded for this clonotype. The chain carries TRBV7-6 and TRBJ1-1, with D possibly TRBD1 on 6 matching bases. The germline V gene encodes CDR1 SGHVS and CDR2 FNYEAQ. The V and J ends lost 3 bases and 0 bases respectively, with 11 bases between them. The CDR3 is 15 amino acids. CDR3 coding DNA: TGTGCCAGCAGCTTTCGGACAGCTTTGAACACTGAAGCTTTCTTT. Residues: CASSFRTALNTEAFF.

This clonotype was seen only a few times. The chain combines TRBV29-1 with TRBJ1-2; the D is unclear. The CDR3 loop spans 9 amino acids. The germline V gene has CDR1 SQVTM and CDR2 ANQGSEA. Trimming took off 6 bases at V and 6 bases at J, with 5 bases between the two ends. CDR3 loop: CSVGNGYTF. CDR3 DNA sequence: TGCAGCGTAGGGAATGGCTACACCTTC.

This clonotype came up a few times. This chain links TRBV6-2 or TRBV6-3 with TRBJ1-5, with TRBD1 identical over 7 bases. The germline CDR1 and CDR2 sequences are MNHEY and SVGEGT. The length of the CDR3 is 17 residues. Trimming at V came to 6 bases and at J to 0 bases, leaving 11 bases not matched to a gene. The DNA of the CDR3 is TGTGCCAGCAGCGCGATCCGGGACAGATATAGCAATCAGCCCCAGCATTTT. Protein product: CASSAIRDRYSNQPQHF.

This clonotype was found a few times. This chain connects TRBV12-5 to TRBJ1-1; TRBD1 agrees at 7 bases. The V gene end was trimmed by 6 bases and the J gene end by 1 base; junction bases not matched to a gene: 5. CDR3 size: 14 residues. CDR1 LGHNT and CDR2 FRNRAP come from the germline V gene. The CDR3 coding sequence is TGTGCTAGTGGGTTAGGGACAGCGAACACTGAAGCTTTCTTT. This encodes CASGLGTANTEAFF.

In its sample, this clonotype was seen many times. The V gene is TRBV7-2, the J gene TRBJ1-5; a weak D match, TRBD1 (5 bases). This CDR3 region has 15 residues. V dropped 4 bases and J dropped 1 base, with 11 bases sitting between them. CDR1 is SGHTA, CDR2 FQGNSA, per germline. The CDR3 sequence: CASSSQGGSNQPQHF. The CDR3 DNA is TGTGCCAGCAGCTCCCAGGGAGGAAGCAATCAGCCCCAGCATTTT. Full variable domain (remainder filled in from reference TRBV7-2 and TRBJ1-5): GAGVSQSPSNKVTEKGKDVELRCDPISGHTALYWYRQSLGQGLEFLIYFQGNSAPDKSGLPSDRFSAERTGGSVSTLTIQRTQQEDSAVYLCASSSQGGSNQPQHFGDGTRLSIL.

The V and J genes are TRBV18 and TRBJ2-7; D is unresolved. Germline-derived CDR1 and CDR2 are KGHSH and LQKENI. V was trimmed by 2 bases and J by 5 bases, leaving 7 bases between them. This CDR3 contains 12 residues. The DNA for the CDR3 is TGTGCCAGCTCACCAGAAAGCCACGAGCAGTACTTC. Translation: CASSPESHEQYF.

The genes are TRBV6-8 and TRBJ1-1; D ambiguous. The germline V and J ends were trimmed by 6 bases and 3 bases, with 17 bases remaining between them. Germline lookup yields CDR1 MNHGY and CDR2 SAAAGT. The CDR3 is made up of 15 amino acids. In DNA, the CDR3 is TGTGCCAGCAGCTCAGTTCCGCGGCGGGACACTGAAGCTTTCTTT. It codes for CASSSVPRRDTEAFF.

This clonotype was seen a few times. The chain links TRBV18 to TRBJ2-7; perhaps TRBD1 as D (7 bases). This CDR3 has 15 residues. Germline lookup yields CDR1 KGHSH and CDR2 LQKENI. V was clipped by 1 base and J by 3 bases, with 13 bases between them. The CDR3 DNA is TGTGCCAGCTCACCACTCCCCCAGGGGGGCTACGAGCAGTACTTC. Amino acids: CASSPLPQGGYEQYF.

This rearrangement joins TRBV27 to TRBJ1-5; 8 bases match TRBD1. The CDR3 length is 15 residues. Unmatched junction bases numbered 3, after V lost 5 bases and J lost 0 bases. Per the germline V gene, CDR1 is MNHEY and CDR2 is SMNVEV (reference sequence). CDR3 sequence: CASSPGGDSNQPQHF. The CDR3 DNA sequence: TGTGCCAGCAGTCCAGGGGGCGATAGCAATCAGCCCCAGCATTTT.